Listed below are T cell receptor beta chains from one sample, sequenced in a study of blood T cell repertoires in COVID-19. TCRdb's table, derived via immunoSEQ multiplex PCR, lists solely in-frame clones and lacks some. The sample has around 94,000 clones, about 90% seen once. Sequenced: peripheral blood. The source is a young man with acute or convalescent COVID-19. Both conserved end residues are part of each CDR3. The D gene is left open where the match is weak. Clone size is given for some rows only: seen once, a few or many times, or a class if the clone is expanded.

TRBJ2-2	NA	TRBV11-2	TRBD2	CASSLSLAGVGAGELFF	TGTGCCAGCAGCTTGAGTCTAGCGGGAGTCGGGGCCGGGGAGCTGTTTTTT
TRBJ1-2	NA	TRBV9	NA	CASSGSTANYGYTF	TGTGCCAGCAGCGGATCGACAGCTAACTATGGCTACACCTTC
TRBJ1-5	NA	TRBV27	NA	CASNGHYSNQPQHF	TGTGCCAGCAATGGCCACTATAGCAATCAGCCCCAGCATTTT
TRBJ1-3	NA	TRBV18	NA	CASSRTNRESGNTIYF	TGTGCCAGCTCAAGAACGAACAGGGAGTCTGGAAACACCATATATTTT
TRBJ1-2	NA	TRBV27	TRBD1	CASSLSRQGVNYGYTF	TGTGCCAGCAGTTTATCCCGACAGGGTGTCAACTATGGCTACACCTTC
TRBJ2-1	NA	TRBV7-9	TRBD2	CASSLQSSGSPYNEQFF	TGTGCCAGCAGCTTACAATCTAGCGGGAGCCCCTACAATGAGCAGTTCTTC
TRBJ2-7	NA	TRBV7-6	TRBD1	CASSSRDSSIYEQYF	TGTGCCAGCAGCTCAAGGGACAGCTCAATATACGAGCAGTACTTC
TRBJ2-7	once	TRBV19	NA	CASSITTGQYEQYF	TGTGCCAGTAGTATAACAACAGGGCAGTACGAGCAGTACTTC
TRBJ1-1	NA	TRBV18	TRBD1	CASRQGNTEAFF	TGTGCCAGCAGACAGGGGAACACTGAAGCTTTCTTT
TRBJ1-6	NA	TRBV18	TRBD1	CASSGQGPYNSPLHF	TGTGCCAGCTCAGGACAGGGCCCCTATAATTCACCCCTCCACTTT
TRBJ1-5	NA	TRBV7-9	TRBD1	CASSLGQGADQPQHF	TGTGCCAGCAGCTTAGGACAGGGGGCGGATCAGCCCCAGCATTTT
TRBJ2-5	NA	TRBV7-8	TRBD2	CASSLWLAGAGETQYF	TGTGCCAGCAGCCTCTGGCTAGCGGGAGCCGGTGAGACCCAGTACTTC
TRBJ1-1	once	TRBV9	NA	CASSVAMGGTEAFF	TGTGCCAGCAGCGTAGCTATGGGGGGCACTGAAGCTTTCTTT
TRBJ2-1	NA	TRBV7-6	NA	CASSSSYTAEGQFF	TGTGCCAGCAGTTCCAGTTACACCGCCGAGGGGCAGTTCTTC
TRBJ1-1	NA	TRBV5-1	NA	CASSLTENTEAFF	TGCGCCAGCAGCTTGACTGAGAACACTGAAGCTTTCTTT
TRBJ1-3	NA	TRBV19	NA	CASSTRSGNTIYF	TGTGCCAGTAGTACGCGTTCAGGGAACACCATATATTTT
TRBJ2-3	NA	TRBV6-4	TRBD2	CASSDGTTPTDMQYF	TGTGCCAGTAGTGACGGGACTACCCCCACAGATATGCAGTATTTT
TRBJ1-2	NA	TRBV3-1/TRBV3-2	TRBD1	CASSAGTGVKAYGYTF	TGTGCCAGCAGCGCCGGGACAGGGGTAAAGGCCTATGGCTACACCTTC
TRBJ2-7	NA	TRBV19	TRBD1	CASSIVQGAGYEQYF	TGTGCCAGTAGTATTGTCCAGGGGGCGGGTTACGAGCAGTACTTC
TRBJ1-3	NA	TRBV6-6	TRBD1	CASSQTTGRAGNTIYF	TGTGCCAGCAGTCAGACGACAGGGCGGGCTGGAAACACCATATATTTT
TRBJ2-3	NA	TRBV2	TRBD2	CATHRRERGMTDTQYF	TGTGCCACCCATCGGCGGGAGCGAGGCATGACAGATACGCAGTATTTT
TRBJ1-2	NA	TRBV5-1	NA	CASSSRGSGSDYGYTF	TGCGCCAGCAGCTCCAGGGGATCGGGATCGGACTATGGCTACACCTTC
TRBJ2-7	NA	TRBV29-1	TRBD2	CSARRGVSYEQYF	TGCAGCGCAAGGCGGGGGGTCTCCTACGAGCAGTACTTC
TRBJ2-3	NA	TRBV7-2	NA	CASSPGLSTDTQYF	TGTGCCAGCAGCCCGGGACTCTCCACAGATACGCAGTATTTT
TRBJ1-3	NA	TRBV5-1	NA	CASSLAGIGNTIYF	TGCGCCAGCAGCTTGGCAGGAATCGGAAACACCATATATTTT
TRBJ2-7	NA	TRBV11-2	TRBD2	CASSLEGGKYEQYF	TGTGCCAGCAGCTTAGAGGGGGGGAAATACGAGCAGTACTTC
TRBJ2-5	NA	TRBV5-1	TRBD1	CASSPGTADLETQYF	TGCGCCAGCAGCCCCGGGACAGCCGACTTGGAGACCCAGTACTTC
TRBJ1-1	few	TRBV10-2	TRBD1	CASRGQGYTEAFF	TGCGCCAGCAGGGGACAGGGGTACACTGAAGCTTTCTTT
TRBJ2-5	NA	TRBV6-2/TRBV6-3	NA	CASSFPGTIPMAQYF	TGTGCCAGCAGTTTCCCCGGGACAATACCTATGGCCCAGTACTTC
TRBJ2-5	NA	TRBV24-1	NA	CATSDFQRPKGETQYF	TGTGCCACCAGTGATTTTCAGCGGCCAAAAGGAGAGACCCAGTACTTC
TRBJ2-1	NA	TRBV5-1	NA	CASSLAGLRIYNEQFF	TGCGCCAGCAGCTTGGCCGGTCTGCGGATATACAATGAGCAGTTCTTC
TRBJ1-1	NA	TRBV4-2	NA	CASSQVVNTEAFF	TGTGCCAGCAGCCAAGTCGTGAACACTGAAGCTTTCTTT
TRBJ2-1	NA	TRBV7-7	NA	CASSLAQGPLNEQFF	TGTGCCAGCAGCTTAGCCCAGGGCCCCCTTAATGAGCAGTTCTTC
TRBJ2-3	NA	TRBV6-5	NA	CASSYSAYLSTDTQYF	TGTGCCAGCAGTTACTCGGCTTACCTTAGCACAGATACGCAGTATTTT
TRBJ1-3	NA	TRBV11-2	TRBD1	CASSAGGSGNTIYF	TGTGCCAGCAGCGCAGGGGGGTCTGGAAACACCATATATTTT
TRBJ1-2	NA	TRBV19	NA	CASTQAPYGYTF	TGTGCCAGTACCCAGGCGCCTTATGGCTACACCTTC
TRBJ1-3	NA	TRBV19	TRBD1	CASSPDRAGNTIYF	TGTGCCAGTAGTCCGGACAGGGCTGGAAACACCATATATTTT
TRBJ1-5	NA	TRBV30	NA	CAWEGRGSYIDRNQPQHF	TGTGCCTGGGAAGGGAGGGGATCCTACATTGATCGCAATCAGCCCCAGCATTTT
TRBJ2-3	NA	TRBV4-2	NA	CASSQVGGDTQYF	TGTGCCAGCAGCCAAGTGGGAGGAGATACGCAGTATTTT
TRBJ2-6	once	TRBV5-4	TRBD1	CASSTRTGETSGANVLTF	TGTGCCAGCAGCACCCGGACAGGGGAAACCTCTGGGGCCAACGTCCTGACTTTC
TRBJ1-6	NA	TRBV6-2/TRBV6-3	TRBD1	CASSTGTVNPLNSPLHF	TGTGCCAGCAGTACCGGGACAGTTAACCCCCTGAATTCACCCCTCCACTTT
TRBJ1-1	NA	TRBV28	TRBD1	CASSPRTGGRPEAFF	TGTGCCAGCAGCCCTAGAACAGGGGGCCGGCCTGAAGCTTTCTTT
TRBJ2-3	NA	TRBV7-9	TRBD1	CASSLGTGRPDTQYF	TGTGCCAGCAGCTTAGGGACAGGGCGGCCAGATACGCAGTATTTT